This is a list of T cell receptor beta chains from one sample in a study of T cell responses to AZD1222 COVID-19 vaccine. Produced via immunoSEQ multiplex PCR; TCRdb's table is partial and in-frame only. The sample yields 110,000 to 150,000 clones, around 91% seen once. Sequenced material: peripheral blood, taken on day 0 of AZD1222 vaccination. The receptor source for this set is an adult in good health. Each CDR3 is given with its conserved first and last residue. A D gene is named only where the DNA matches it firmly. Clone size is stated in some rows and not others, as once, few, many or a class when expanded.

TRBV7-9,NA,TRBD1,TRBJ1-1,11,CASTPRGEAFF,TGTGCCAGCACCCCCAGGGGGGAAGCTTTCTTT
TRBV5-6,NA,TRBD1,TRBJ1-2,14,CASSLGTGAGGYTF,TGTGCCAGCAGCTTGGGGACAGGGGCGGGTGGCTACACCTTC
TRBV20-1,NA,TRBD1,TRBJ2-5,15,CSASAGQGAGETQYF,TGCAGTGCTAGTGCGGGACAGGGGGCCGGTGAGACCCAGTACTTC
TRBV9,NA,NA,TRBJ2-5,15,CASSVQDSFQETQYF,TGTGCCAGCAGCGTCCAGGACAGTTTTCAAGAGACCCAGTACTTC
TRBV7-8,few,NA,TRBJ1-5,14,CASRSRGRNQPQHF,TGTGCCAGCAGGAGCCGGGGCCGAAATCAGCCCCAGCATTTT
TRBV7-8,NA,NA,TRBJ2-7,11,CASSLDYEQYF,TGTGCCAGCAGCTTAGACTACGAGCAGTACTTC
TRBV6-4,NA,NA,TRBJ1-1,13,CASRSDWGTEAFF,TGTGCCAGCAGATCGGACTGGGGCACTGAAGCTTTCTTT
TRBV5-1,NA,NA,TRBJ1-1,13,CASSLSSGTEAFF,TGCGCCAGCAGCTTGAGCTCTGGGACTGAAGCTTTCTTT
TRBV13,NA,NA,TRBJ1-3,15,CASSLGRNSGNTIYF,TGTGCCAGCAGCTTGGGACGGAACTCTGGAAACACCATATATTTT
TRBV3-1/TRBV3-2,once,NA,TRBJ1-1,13,CASSQGRITEAFF,TGTGCCAGCAGCCAGGGGCGGATTACTGAAGCTTTCTTT
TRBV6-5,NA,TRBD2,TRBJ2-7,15,CASSYSLAGGYEQYF,TGTGCCAGCAGTTACTCACTAGCGGGAGGATACGAGCAGTACTTC
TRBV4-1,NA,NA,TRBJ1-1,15,CASSQVAFRNTEAFF,TGCGCCAGCAGCCAAGTAGCCTTCAGGAACACTGAAGCTTTCTTT
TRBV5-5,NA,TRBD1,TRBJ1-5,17,CASSLVVVTGGNQPQHF,TGTGCCAGCAGCTTGGTGGTCGTGACAGGGGGCAATCAGCCCCAGCATTTT
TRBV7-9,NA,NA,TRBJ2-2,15,CASSLGSEFDGELFF,TGTGCCAGCAGCTTAGGTAGCGAGTTTGACGGGGAGCTGTTTTTT
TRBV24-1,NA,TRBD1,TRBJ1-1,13,CAISGGPNTEAFF,TGTGCCATTTCAGGGGGACCGAACACTGAAGCTTTCTTT
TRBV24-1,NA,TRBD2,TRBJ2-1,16,CATSDSSGRTPMQQFF,TGTGCCACCAGTGATTCTAGCGGGAGGACCCCCATGCAGCAGTTCTTC
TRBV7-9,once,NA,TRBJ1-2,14,CASSQHLGPYGYTF,TGTGCCAGCAGCCAACATTTGGGACCATATGGCTACACCTTC
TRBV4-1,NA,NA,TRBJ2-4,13,CASSQDLDQIQYF,TGCGCCAGCAGCCAAGATTTAGACCAGATTCAGTACTTC
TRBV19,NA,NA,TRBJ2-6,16,CASSMRDISGANVLTF,TGTGCCAGTAGTATGCGGGACATCTCTGGGGCCAACGTCCTGACTTTC
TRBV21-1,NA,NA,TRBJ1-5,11,CAPGRRDRGNF,TGTGCCCCCGGCAGGCGGGACAGAGGAAATTTT
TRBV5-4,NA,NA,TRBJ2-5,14,CASSTRQTGETQYF,TGTGCCAGCAGCACCCGACAAACCGGGGAGACCCAGTACTTC
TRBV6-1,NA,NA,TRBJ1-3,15,CASSKQTFSGNTIYF,TGTGCCAGCAGCAAACAGACGTTCTCTGGAAACACCATATATTTT
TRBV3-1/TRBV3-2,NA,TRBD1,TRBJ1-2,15,CASSLQGAGSYGYTF,TGTGCCAGCAGCCTCCAGGGGGCAGGTAGCTATGGCTACACCTTC
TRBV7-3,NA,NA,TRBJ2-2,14,CASSLQGPPGELFF,TGTGCCAGCAGCTTACAAGGGCCGCCCGGGGAGCTGTTTTTT
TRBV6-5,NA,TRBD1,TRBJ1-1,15,CASSSPDRGETEAFF,TGTGCCAGCAGTTCCCCGGACAGGGGAGAAACTGAAGCTTTCTTT
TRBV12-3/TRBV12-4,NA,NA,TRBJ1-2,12,CASSLISYGYTF,TGTGCCAGCAGTTTAATCAGCTATGGCTACACCTTC
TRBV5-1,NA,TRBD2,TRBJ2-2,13,CASSGREAGELFF,TGCGCCAGCAGCGGGCGGGAGGCCGGGGAGCTGTTTTTT
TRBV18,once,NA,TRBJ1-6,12,CASSPPSSPLHF,TGTGCCAGCTCACCACCGAGCTCACCCCTCCACTTT
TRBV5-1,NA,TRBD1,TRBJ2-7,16,CASSLGRTGKSYEQYF,TGCGCCAGCAGCTTGGGACGGACAGGGAAAAGCTACGAGCAGTACTTC
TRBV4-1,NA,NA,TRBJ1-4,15,CASSHRGGPNEKLFF,TGCGCCAGCAGCCACCGGGGAGGCCCTAATGAAAAACTGTTTTTT
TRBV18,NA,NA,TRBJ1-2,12,CASSSGDYGYTF,TGTGCCAGCTCCTCCGGGGACTATGGCTACACCTTC
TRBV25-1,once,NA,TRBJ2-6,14,CASSAGAGANVLTF,TGTGCCAGCAGTGCAGGGGCTGGGGCCAACGTCCTGACTTTC
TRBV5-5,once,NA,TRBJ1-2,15,CASSFGPLANYGYTF,TGTGCCAGCAGCTTCGGGCCCCTAGCTAACTATGGCTACACCTTC
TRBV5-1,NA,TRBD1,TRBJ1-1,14,CASSLGQANTEAFF,TGCGCCAGCAGCTTAGGACAGGCGAACACTGAAGCTTTCTTT
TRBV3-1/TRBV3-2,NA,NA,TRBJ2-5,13,CASRGTPQETQYF,TGTGCCAGCAGGGGGACGCCGCAAGAGACCCAGTACTTC
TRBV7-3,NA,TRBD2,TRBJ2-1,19,CASSLGYLTSGRANGEQFF,TGTGCCAGCAGCTTAGGGTATTTGACTAGCGGGAGGGCAAACGGTGAGCAGTTCTTC
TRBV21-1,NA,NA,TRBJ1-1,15,CASSKEVGRGSEAFF,NA
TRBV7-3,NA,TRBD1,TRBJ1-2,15,CASSYGDRAQGGYTF,TGTGCCAGCAGCTATGGGGACAGGGCCCAGGGTGGCTACACCTTC
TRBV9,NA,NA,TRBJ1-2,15,CASSPRDLSNYGYTF,TGTGCCAGTTCACCCCGGGACTTAAGTAACTATGGCTACACCTTC
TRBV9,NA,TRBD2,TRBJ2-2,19,CASSVERSEAGVDTGELFF,TGTGCCAGCAGCGTAGAACGTTCCGAAGCGGGGGTTGACACCGGGGAGCTGTTTTTT
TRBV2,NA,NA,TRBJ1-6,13,CATGYLLSSPLHF,TGTGCCACCGGATATCTCTTAAGTTCACCCCTCCACTTT
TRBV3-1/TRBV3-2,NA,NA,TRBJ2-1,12,CASSRWPGPKFF,TGTGCCAGCAGCCGGTGGCCCGGTCCCAAGTTCTTC
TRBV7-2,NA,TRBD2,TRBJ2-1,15,CASSLAVGLENEQFF,TGTGCCAGCAGCTTAGCGGTGGGACTAGAAAATGAGCAGTTCTTC
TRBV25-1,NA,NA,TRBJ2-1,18,CASSEVRGSLGLTNEQFF,TGTGCCAGCAGTGAAGTGAGGGGATCGCTAGGATTGACCAATGAGCAGTTCTTC
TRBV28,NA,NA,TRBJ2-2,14,CASSRGLGRGELFF,TGTGCCAGCAGCCGGGGCCTTGGCCGGGGGGAGCTGTTTTTT
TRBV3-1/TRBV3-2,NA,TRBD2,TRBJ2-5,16,CASSQDSGAGAETQYF,TGTGCCAGCAGCCAAGATTCCGGAGCGGGAGCGGAGACCCAGTACTTC
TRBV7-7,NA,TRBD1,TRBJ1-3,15,CASSPGQGEGNTIYF,TGTGCCAGCAGCCCGGGACAGGGGGAAGGAAACACCATATATTTT
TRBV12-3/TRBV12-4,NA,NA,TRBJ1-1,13,CASSSRRNTEAFF,TGTGCCAGCAGTTCGCGGCGAAACACTGAAGCTTTCTTT
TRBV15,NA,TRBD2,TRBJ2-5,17,CATSRDNPTGRQETQYF,TGTGCCACCAGCAGAGATAATCCGACCGGGAGGCAAGAGACCCAGTACTTC
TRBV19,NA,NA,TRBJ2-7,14,CASSTRQGYYEQYF,TGTGCCAGTAGTACGCGGCAGGGGTACTACGAGCAGTACTTC
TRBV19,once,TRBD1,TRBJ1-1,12,CATQGQGFEAFF,TGTGCCACACAGGGACAGGGCTTTGAAGCTTTCTTT
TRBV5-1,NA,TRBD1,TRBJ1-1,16,CASSLVGGGGSTEAFF,TGCGCCAGCAGCTTGGTTGGAGGGGGCGGCTCCACTGAAGCTTTCTTT
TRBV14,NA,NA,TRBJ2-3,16,CASSQSPAGNTDTQYF,TGTGCCAGCAGCCAGTCCCCCGCGGGGAACACAGATACGCAGTATTTT
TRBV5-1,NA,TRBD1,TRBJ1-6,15,CASSFLGTGDSPLHF,TGCGCCAGCAGCTTCCTGGGGACAGGGGATTCACCCCTCCACTTT
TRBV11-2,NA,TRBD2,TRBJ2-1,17,CASSPGTSGRKANEQFF,TGTGCCAGCAGCCCAGGGACTAGCGGGAGGAAGGCAAATGAGCAGTTCTTC